A selection of T cell receptor beta chains follows, all from one sample in a study of blood T cell repertoires in COVID-19. Sequenced by immunoSEQ multiplex PCR; TCRdb stores in-frame clones only, minus some. Of about 100,000 clones detected, over 80% appear once; the ten largest clones hold 13%. The sample comprised peripheral blood. These receptors came from a man aged 50-60 years with active or convalescent COVID-19. CDR3s include the opening cysteine and the closing phenylalanine or tryptophan. The D gene is left open where the match is weak. Clone size is not always given. Where it is, it says once, few, many or a class for expanded clones.

d_gene,abundance,v_gene,j_gene,CDR3nt,CDR3aa
TRBD2,.,TRBV24-1,TRBJ2-3,TGTGCCACCAGTGATTCTTTACTAGCGGGAGTGGTGGATACGCAGTATTTT,CATSDSLLAGVVDTQYF
TRBD1,once,TRBV27,TRBJ1-5,TGTGCCAGCAGTTTATATCCCCCAGGGGGAAGCAATCAGCCCCAGCATTTT,CASSLYPPGGSNQPQHF
.,.,TRBV3-1/TRBV3-2,TRBJ2-5,TGTGCCAGCAGCCGTGCGACCGGGGAGACCCAGTACTTC,CASSRATGETQYF
.,.,TRBV6-1,TRBJ1-2,TGTGCCAGCAGTGAAGCGGAGACGGGCTATGGCTACACCTTC,CASSEAETGYGYTF
.,.,TRBV5-3,TRBJ2-3,TGTGCCAGAAGCGAGTTCCGTCGAGATACGCAGTATTTT,CARSEFRRDTQYF
TRBD1,.,TRBV10-3,TRBJ2-6,TGTGCCATCTCCTCCGGGACAGCCTCTGGGGGGGCCAACGTCCTGACTTTC,CAISSGTASGGANVLTF
TRBD1,once,TRBV20-1,TRBJ2-7,TGCAGTGCTAGTAGGGGGCCTAGTGGATACGAGCAGTACTTC,CSASRGPSGYEQYF
.,.,TRBV6-1,TRBJ2-7,TGTGCCAGCAGTGAAGGAGGGGGGGGCGCCTTCGAGCAGTACTTC,CASSEGGGGAFEQYF
TRBD1,.,TRBV2,TRBJ1-3,TGTGCCAGCAGTGAGACAGGGGCTGGAAACACCATATATTTT,CASSETGAGNTIYF
TRBD2,.,TRBV24-1,TRBJ2-1,TGTGCCACCTCTCCGGGACTAGCGGGAATATTTGGAGTCAATGAGCAGTTCTTC,CATSPGLAGIFGVNEQFF
TRBD1,.,TRBV6-6,TRBJ2-7,TGTGCCAGCAAAACACAGGGGGTAACCTACGAGCAGTACTTC,CASKTQGVTYEQYF
.,once,TRBV14,TRBJ2-7,TGTGCCAGCAGCCAACAACCACTATCCTACGAGCAGTACTTC,CASSQQPLSYEQYF
.,.,TRBV7-9,TRBJ2-1,TGTGCCAGCAGCTTGGCGGAGGGGCCCTACAATGAGCAGTTCTTC,CASSLAEGPYNEQFF
.,.,TRBV11-2,TRBJ2-1,TGTGCCAGCAGCGCCCGCCGGGACGGGGGGCAGTTCTTC,CASSARRDGGQFF
.,.,TRBV24-1,TRBJ2-3,TGTGCCACCAGTGACTCAGGGACAGATACGCAGTATTTT,CATSDSGTDTQYF
.,.,TRBV10-2,TRBJ2-7,TGCGCCAGCACCGGGACTCGGGACGAGCAGTACTTC,CASTGTRDEQYF
TRBD2,.,TRBV5-4,TRBJ2-1,TGTGCCAGCAGTTTAGCGGCGGGAGCTGCTGAGCAGTTCTTC,CASSLAAGAAEQFF
TRBD1,.,TRBV28,TRBJ1-2,TGTGCCAGCACCTCGGGACAGGGGGTGATAGTTAATGGCTACACCTTC,CASTSGQGVIVNGYTF
.,.,TRBV19,TRBJ2-2,TGTGCCAGTAGTCGACTGTTGGCGGCCGGGGAGCTGTTTTTT,CASSRLLAAGELFF
.,.,TRBV19,TRBJ2-3,TGTGCCAGTAGTCCACTCTATAGCACAGATACGCAGTATTTT,CASSPLYSTDTQYF
.,.,TRBV5-8,TRBJ1-4,TGTGCCAGCAGCTTGGGGGACACAACAACTAATGAAAAACTGTTTTTT,CASSLGDTTTNEKLFF
TRBD2,.,TRBV24-1,TRBJ2-1,TGTGCCACCAGTGACTCTGGGACTAGCGGGAACTATGAGCAGTTCTTC,CATSDSGTSGNYEQFF
.,.,TRBV7-9,TRBJ2-1,TGTGCCAGCAGCTTAGGTCAGGGCTCAGCGGGTGTGGATGAGCAGTTCTTC,CASSLGQGSAGVDEQFF
.,.,TRBV7-9,TRBJ2-5,TGTGCCAGCAGCTTGACTCTGGAGACCCAGTACTTC,CASSLTLETQYF
.,.,TRBV10-1,TRBJ2-7,TGCGCCAGCAGTGACGCCGGAGTACGCGAGCAGTACTTC,CASSDAGVREQYF
.,.,TRBV24-1,TRBJ2-3,TGTGCCACCAGTGATTTGAGGCTAGCAAGTGATACGCAGTATTTT,CATSDLRLASDTQYF
.,.,TRBV2,TRBJ1-5,TGTGCCAGCAGGGCCACAGGGACACTTAATCAGCCCCAGCATTTT,CASRATGTLNQPQHF
TRBD1,few,TRBV19,TRBJ1-2,TGTGCCAGCACGTGGTTAGGACAGGTCAATGGCTACACCTTC,CASTWLGQVNGYTF
TRBD1,.,TRBV5-1,TRBJ2-3,TGCGCCAGCAGCTGGCAGGGGGCTTTACTCCAAAGCACAGATACGCAGTATTTT,CASSWQGALLQSTDTQYF
.,.,TRBV4-1,TRBJ1-4,TGCGCCAGCAGCCAGGACGGGAGTGAACTGTTTTTT,CASSQDGSELFF
TRBD1,.,TRBV2,TRBJ1-1,TGTGCCAGCACCACGGGACAGTCCTCTGAAGCTTTCTTT,CASTTGQSSEAFF
TRBD2,.,TRBV29-1,TRBJ2-7,TGCAGCGTACAACTAGCGGGAGCGGACTACGAGCAGTACTTC,CSVQLAGADYEQYF
.,.,TRBV19,TRBJ2-5,TGTGCCAGCTCGGAGAGCCAAGAGACCCAGTACTTC,CASSESQETQYF
TRBD1,.,TRBV27,TRBJ2-6,TGTGCCAGCAGTCCCCGGGACAGGGGCGGGTCTGGGGCCAACGTCCTGACTTTC,CASSPRDRGGSGANVLTF
TRBD2,.,TRBV4-1,TRBJ2-1,TGCGCCAGCAGCCGGGGACTAGCGGGAACCTACAATGAGCAGTTCTTC,CASSRGLAGTYNEQFF
.,.,TRBV11-3,TRBJ1-1,TGTGCCAGCAGCTTGGAGCCAGGGAAGAATGAAGCTTTCTTT,CASSLEPGKNEAFF
.,.,TRBV24-1,TRBJ2-3,TGTGCCACCAGGGACAGTGATACGCAGTATTTT,CATRDSDTQYF
.,.,TRBV4-1,TRBJ1-5,TGCGCCAGCAGCCAAGATCTACTGTACAATCAGCCCCAGCATTTT,CASSQDLLYNQPQHF
TRBD1,.,TRBV6-5,TRBJ1-5,TGTGCCAGCCGAAGGGACAGGCTGAGCAATCAGCCCCAGCATTTT,CASRRDRLSNQPQHF
.,.,TRBV5-5,TRBJ2-7,TGTGCCAGCAGCGCGTGGGGACTTTCAAAAACCTACGAGCAGTACTTC,CASSAWGLSKTYEQYF
TRBD1,.,TRBV6-5,TRBJ1-1,TGTGCCAGCAGTTACTCCTGGACAGGGGCTTCTGAAGCTTTCTTT,CASSYSWTGASEAFF
TRBD2,.,TRBV27,TRBJ2-2,TGTGCCAGCAGGGCGGGAGGGCCGTCCGGGGAGCTGTTTTTT,CASRAGGPSGELFF
TRBD2,.,TRBV27,TRBJ2-1,TGTGCCAGTTCAATAGCGGGAGGAATCTACAATGAGCAGTTCTTC,CASSIAGGIYNEQFF
TRBD1,.,TRBV24-1,TRBJ2-7,TGTGCCACCAGTAATACAGGGGGAAGGGACGAGCAGTACTTC,CATSNTGGRDEQYF
.,.,TRBV30,TRBJ1-1,TGTGCCTGGAGTGCCCAAGGAGTGAACACTGAAGCTTTCTTT,CAWSAQGVNTEAFF
TRBD1,.,TRBV19,TRBJ1-6,TGTGCCAGTAGTATAAAACAGGGGGCAGCAGGTTCACCCCTCCACTTT,CASSIKQGAAGSPLHF
.,.,TRBV6-1,TRBJ2-7,TGTGCCAGCAGTGAAAATTGGGGGGGGCAGGGCTTATCCGAGCAGTACTTC,CASSENWGGQGLSEQYF
TRBD1,.,TRBV5-4,TRBJ2-7,TGTGCCAGCAGCCGGAGAAGACAGGGCTACTACGAGCAGTACTTC,CASSRRRQGYYEQYF
.,.,TRBV12-3/TRBV12-4,TRBJ2-7,TGTGCCAGCAGTTCCGGACAGCTCTACGAGCAGTACTTC,CASSSGQLYEQYF
.,once,TRBV24-1,TRBJ1-4,TGTGCCACCAGCAGGGGTGAAAAACTGTTTTTT,CATSRGEKLFF
TRBD2,once,TRBV7-3,TRBJ2-1,TGTGCCAGCAGCCTTCTAGCGGACTACAATGAGCAGTTCTTC,CASSLLADYNEQFF
.,.,TRBV2,TRBJ2-2,TGTGCCAGTATAGCGGAGAACACCGGGGAGCTGTTTTTT,CASIAENTGELFF